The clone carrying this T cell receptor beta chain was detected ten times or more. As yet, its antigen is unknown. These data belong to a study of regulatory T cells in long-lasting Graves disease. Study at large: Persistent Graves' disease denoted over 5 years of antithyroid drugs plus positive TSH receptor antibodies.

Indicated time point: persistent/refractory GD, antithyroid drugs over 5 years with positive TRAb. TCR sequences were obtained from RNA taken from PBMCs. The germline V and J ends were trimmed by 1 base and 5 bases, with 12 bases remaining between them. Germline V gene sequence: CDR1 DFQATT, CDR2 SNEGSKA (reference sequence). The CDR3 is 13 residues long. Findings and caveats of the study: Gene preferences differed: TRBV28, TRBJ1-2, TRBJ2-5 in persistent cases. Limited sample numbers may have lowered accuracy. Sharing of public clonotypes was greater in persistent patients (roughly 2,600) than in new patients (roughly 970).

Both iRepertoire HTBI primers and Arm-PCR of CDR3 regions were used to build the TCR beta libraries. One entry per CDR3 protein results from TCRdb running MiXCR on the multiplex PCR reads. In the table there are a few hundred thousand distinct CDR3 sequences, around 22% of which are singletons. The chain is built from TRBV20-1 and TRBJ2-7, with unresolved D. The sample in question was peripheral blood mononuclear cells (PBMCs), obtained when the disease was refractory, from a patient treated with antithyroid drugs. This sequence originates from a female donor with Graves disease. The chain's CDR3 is CSARVPEVHEQYF. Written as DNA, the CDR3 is TGCAGTGCTAGAGTGCCAGAGGTCCACGAGCAGTACTTC.